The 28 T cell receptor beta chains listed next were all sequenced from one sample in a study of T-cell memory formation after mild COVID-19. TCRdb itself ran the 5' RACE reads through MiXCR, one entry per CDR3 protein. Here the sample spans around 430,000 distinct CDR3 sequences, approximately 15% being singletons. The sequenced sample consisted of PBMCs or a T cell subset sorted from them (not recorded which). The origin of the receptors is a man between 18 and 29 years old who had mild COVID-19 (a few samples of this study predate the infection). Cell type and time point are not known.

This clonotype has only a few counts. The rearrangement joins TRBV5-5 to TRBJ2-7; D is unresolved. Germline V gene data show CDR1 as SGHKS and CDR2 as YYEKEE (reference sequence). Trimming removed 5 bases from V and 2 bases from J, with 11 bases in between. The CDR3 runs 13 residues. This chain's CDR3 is CASSSVGAYEQYF. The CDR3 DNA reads TGTGCCAGCAGTTCTGTGGGCGCCTACGAGCAGTACTTC.

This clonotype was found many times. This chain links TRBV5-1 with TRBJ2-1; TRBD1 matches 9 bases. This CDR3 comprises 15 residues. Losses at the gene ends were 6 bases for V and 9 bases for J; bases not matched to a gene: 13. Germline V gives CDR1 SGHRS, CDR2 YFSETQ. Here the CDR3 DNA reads TGCGCCAGCACCGTCCCGGGACAGGGACAGGGTGAGCAGTTCTTC. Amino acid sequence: CASTVPGQGQGEQFF.

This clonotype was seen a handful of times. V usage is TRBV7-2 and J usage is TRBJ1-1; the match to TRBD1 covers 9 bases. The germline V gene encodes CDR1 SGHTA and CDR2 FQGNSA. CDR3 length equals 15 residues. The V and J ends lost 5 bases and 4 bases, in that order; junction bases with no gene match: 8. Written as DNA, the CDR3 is TGTGCCAGCAGCCGAAACAGGGGGCTAGGCACTGAAGCTTTCTTT. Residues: CASSRNRGLGTEAFF.

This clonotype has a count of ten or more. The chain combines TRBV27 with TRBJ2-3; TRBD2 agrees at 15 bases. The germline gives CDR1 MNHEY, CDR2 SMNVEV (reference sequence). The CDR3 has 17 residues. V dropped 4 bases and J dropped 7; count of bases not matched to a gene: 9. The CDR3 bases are TGTGCCAGCAGTTCCCCTTGGACTAGCGGGGGGGGTTATACGCAGTATTTT. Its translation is CASSSPWTSGGGYTQYF.

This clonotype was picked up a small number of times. The CDR3 spells CASSPSRGPSTDTQYF. As DNA, the CDR3 is TGTGCCAGCAGCCCTTCAAGGGGGCCAAGCACAGATACGCAGTATTTT. The gene calls are TRBV7-9 and TRBJ2-3; 7 positions match TRBD1. In germline, CDR1 is SEHNR, CDR2 FQNEAQ (reference sequence). There are 16 residues in the CDR3. With V trimmed by 5 bases and J by 0 bases, 8 bases remained unmatched.

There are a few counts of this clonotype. DNA of the CDR3: TGCGCCAGCAGCTTACAGGGGGTTGAAGTGTATAATTCACCCCTCCACTTT. Encoded protein: CASSLQGVEVYNSPLHF. The gene calls are TRBV5-1 and TRBJ1-6, with 8 bases identical to TRBD1. Germline CDR1 SGHRS, CDR2 YFSETQ. J was trimmed by 4 bases and V by 2 bases; bases with no gene match: 8. The CDR3 spans 17 residues.

CDR3 sequence reads: CAWSPQQNTEAFF. In DNA form, the CDR3 reads TGTGCCTGGAGCCCCCAACAGAACACTGAAGCTTTCTTT. J is TRBJ1-1 and V is TRBV30, with D unclear. This CDR3 is 13 amino acids long. Germline CDR1 is GTSNPN and CDR2 is SVGIG (reference sequence). V lost 3 bases, J lost 1 base, and 9 bases lay in between.

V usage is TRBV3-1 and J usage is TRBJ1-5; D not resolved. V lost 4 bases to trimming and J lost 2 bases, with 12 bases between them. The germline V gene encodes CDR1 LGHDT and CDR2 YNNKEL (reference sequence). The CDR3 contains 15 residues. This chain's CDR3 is CASSLGPQGNQPQHF. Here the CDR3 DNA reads TGTGCCAGCAGCCTGGGCCCTCAGGGCAATCAGCCCCAGCATTTT.

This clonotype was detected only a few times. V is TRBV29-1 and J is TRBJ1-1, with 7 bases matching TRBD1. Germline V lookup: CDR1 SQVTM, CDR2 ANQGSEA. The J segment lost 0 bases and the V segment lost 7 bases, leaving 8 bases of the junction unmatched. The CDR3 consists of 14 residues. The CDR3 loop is CSADTGTVNTEAFF. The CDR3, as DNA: TGCAGCGCGGATACCGGGACAGTGAACACTGAAGCTTTCTTT.

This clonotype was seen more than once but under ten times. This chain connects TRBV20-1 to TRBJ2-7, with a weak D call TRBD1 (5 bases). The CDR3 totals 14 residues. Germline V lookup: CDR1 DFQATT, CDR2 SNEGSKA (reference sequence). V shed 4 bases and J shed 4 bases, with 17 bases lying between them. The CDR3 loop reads CSAISNQGSYEQYV. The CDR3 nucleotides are TGCAGTGCTATATCGAATCAGGGTTCTTACGAGCAGTACGTC.

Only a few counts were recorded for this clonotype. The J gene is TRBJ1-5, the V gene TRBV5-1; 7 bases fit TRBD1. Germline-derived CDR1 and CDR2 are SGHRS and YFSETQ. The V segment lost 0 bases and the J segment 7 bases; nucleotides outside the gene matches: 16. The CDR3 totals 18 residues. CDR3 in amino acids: CASSLGSWDRGLNQPQHF. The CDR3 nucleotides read TGCGCCAGCAGCTTGGGATCGTGGGACAGAGGGCTAAACCAGCCCCAGCATTTT.

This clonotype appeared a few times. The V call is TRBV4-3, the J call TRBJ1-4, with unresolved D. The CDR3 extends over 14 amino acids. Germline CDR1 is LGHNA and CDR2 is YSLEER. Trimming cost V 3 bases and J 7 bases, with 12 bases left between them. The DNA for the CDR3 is TGCGCCAGCAGCCAGGCCTGGGTTCCTGAAAAACTGTTTTTT. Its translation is CASSQAWVPEKLFF.

The CDR3 protein is CSAKGQGAGANVLTF. In DNA, the CDR3 is TGCAGCGCAAAGGGACAGGGCGCTGGGGCCAACGTCCTGACTTTC. The rearrangement uses TRBV29-1 and TRBJ2-6; 9 bases fit TRBD1. CDR1 SQVTM and CDR2 ANQGSEA come from the germline V gene. The CDR3 is made up of 15 amino acids. V lost 7 bases and J lost 2; bases outside the gene matches: 6.

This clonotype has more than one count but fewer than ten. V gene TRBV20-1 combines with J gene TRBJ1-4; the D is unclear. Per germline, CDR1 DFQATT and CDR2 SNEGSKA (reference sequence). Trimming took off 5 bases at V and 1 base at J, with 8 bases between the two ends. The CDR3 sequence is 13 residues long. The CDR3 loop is CSAGHVTNEKLFF. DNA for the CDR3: TGCAGTGCTGGGCACGTAACTAATGAAAAACTGTTTTTT.

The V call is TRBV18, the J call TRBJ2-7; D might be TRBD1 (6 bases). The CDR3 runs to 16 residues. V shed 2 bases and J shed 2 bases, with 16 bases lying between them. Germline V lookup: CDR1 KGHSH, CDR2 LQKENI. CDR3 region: CASSPEGQLGPYEQYV. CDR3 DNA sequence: TGTGCCAGCTCACCAGAAGGACAGTTAGGGCCCTACGAGCAGTACGTC.

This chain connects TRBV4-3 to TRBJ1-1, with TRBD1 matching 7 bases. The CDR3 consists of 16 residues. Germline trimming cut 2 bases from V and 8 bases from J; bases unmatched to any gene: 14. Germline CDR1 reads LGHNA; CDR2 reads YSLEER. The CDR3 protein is CASSQTTPLPGQEAFF. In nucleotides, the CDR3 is TGCGCCAGCAGCCAAACAACACCCCTACCGGGACAGGAAGCTTTCTTT.

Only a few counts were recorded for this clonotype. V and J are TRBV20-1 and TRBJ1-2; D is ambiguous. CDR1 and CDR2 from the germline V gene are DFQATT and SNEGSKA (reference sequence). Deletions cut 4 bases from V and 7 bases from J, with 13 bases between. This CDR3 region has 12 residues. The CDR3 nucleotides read TGCAGTGCTACGACCGTTTGGGTTGGCTACACCTTC. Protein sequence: CSATTVWVGYTF.

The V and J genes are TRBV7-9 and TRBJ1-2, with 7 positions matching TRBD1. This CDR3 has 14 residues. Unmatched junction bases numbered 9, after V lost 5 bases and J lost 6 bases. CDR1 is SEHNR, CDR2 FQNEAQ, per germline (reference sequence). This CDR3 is CASSVHQGEDGYTF. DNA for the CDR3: TGTGCCAGCAGCGTCCATCAGGGGGAGGATGGCTACACCTTC.

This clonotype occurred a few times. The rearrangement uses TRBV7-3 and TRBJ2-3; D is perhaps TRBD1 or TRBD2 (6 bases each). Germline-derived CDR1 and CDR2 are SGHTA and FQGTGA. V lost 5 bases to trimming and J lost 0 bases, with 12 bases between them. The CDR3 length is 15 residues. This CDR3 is CASSPGASSTDTQYF. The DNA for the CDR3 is TGTGCCAGCAGCCCGGGGGCTTCTAGCACAGATACGCAGTATTTT.

The CDR3 DNA reads as TGTGCCAGCAGCCAAGTTGCACCGACTGAAGTCAGTGAAGCTTTCTTT. As protein: CASSQVAPTEVSEAFF. This sequence joins TRBV3-1 and TRBJ1-1; D uncertain. The CDR3 covers 16 residues. In germline, CDR1 is LGHDT, CDR2 YNNKEL (reference sequence). Trimming removed 1 base from V and 7 bases from J, with 19 bases in between.

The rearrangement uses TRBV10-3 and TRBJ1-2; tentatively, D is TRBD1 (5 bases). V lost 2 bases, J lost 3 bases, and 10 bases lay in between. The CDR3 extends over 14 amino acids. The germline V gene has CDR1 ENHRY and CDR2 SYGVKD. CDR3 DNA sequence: TGTGCCATCAGTGAGACACAGGACGACTATGGCTACACCTTC. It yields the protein CAISETQDDYGYTF.

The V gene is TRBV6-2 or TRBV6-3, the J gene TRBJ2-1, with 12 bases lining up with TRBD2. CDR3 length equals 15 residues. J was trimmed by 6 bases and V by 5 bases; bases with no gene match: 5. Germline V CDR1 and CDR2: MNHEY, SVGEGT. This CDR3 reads CASSLTSGGPNEQFF. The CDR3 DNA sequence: TGTGCCAGCAGTCTAACTAGCGGGGGGCCCAATGAGCAGTTCTTC.

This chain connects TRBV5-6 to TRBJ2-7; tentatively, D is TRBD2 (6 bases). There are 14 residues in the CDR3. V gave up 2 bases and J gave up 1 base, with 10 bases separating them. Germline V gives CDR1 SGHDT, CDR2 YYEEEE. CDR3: CASSFVAVSYEQYV. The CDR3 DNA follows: TGTGCCAGCAGCTTTGTAGCGGTGTCCTACGAGCAGTACGTC.

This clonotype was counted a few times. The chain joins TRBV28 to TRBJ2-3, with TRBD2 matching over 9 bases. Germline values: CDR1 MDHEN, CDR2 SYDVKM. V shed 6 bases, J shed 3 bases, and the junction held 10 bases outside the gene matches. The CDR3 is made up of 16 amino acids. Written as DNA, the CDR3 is TGTGCCAGCAGACCGGCCGGGACTAGCTTTACAGATACGCAGTATTTT. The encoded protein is CASRPAGTSFTDTQYF.

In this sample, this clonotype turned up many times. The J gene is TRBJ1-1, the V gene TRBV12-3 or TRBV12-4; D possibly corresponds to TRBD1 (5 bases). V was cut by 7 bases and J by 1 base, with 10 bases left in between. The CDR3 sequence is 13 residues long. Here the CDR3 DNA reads TGTGCCAGCATTGGCAGGGAGAACACTGAAGCTTTCTTT. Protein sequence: CASIGRENTEAFF.

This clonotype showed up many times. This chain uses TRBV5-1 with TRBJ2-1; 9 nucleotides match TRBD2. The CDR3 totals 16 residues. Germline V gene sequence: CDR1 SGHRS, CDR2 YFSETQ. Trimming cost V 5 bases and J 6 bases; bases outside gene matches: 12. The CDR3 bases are TGCGCCAGCAGTCCCTCCGGCGGGGGGGCCGGCAATGAGCAGTTCTTC. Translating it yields CASSPSGGGAGNEQFF.

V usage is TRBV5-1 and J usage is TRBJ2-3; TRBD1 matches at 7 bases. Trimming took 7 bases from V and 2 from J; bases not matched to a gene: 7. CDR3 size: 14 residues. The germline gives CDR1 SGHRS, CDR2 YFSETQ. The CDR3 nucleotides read TGCGCCAGCCTCCCGGACAGGAACACAGATACGCAGTATTTT. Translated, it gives CASLPDRNTDTQYF. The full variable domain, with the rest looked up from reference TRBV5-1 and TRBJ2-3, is KAGVTQTPRYLIKTRGQQVTLSCSPISGHRSVSWYQQTPGQGLQFLFEYFSETQRNKGNFPGRFSGRQFSNSRSEMNVSTLELGDSALYLCASLPDRNTDTQYFGPGTRLTVL.

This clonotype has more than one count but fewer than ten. CDR3 protein: CASSQGPYSTTEAFF. The CDR3 DNA reads as TGTGCCAGCAGTCAGGGGCCCTACTCTACCACTGAAGCTTTCTTT. V is TRBV6-5 and J is TRBJ1-1; possible D gene TRBD1, 6 bases. The V end was cut by 5 bases, the J end by 4 bases, with 17 bases between. CDR3 length: 15 residues. Looked up from germline, CDR1 is MNHEY and CDR2 is SVGAGI.